This T cell receptor beta chain came from a study of CXCR3-negative and CXCR3-positive naive CD8 T cells. Study findings and constraints: Naive subsets did not differ in surface CD5, and TRB CDR3 properties served to infer TCR strength. CXCR3-expressing naive cells carried TRB CDR3s more hydrophobic than those of CXCR3-negative naive cells. Both naive subsets, CXCR3-negative and CXCR3-positive, displayed similar TRBV-TRBJ usage, unlike memory cells. Post-cryopreservation CXCR3 expression was partly diminished, and the bulk of assays employed fresh PBMCs.

The CDR3 extends over 12 amino acids. The germline V gene has CDR1 SGHRS and CDR2 YFSETQ. In regard to this clonotype: What it binds is not known.

cDNA libraries for TRB were generated by 5' RACE incorporating UMI labels. From the 5' RACE reads, TCRdb lists one entry per CDR3 protein and no DNA. Its clone listing holds 2,500 to 3,500 distinct CDR3 sequences. The chain is built from TRBV5-1 and TRBJ2-5. The sequenced sample was naive CXCR3+ CD8+ T cells from blood. The subset was: CD45RO-CCR7+CD27+CD95- naive CD8+ T cells expressing CXCR3 (TNR3+). This receptor was taken from a human donor in good health. Some clones in this sample may be carry-over from other donors' samples. The chain's CDR3 is CASSLEQETQYF.